This entry lists 30 T cell receptor beta chains sequenced from one sample in a study of beta chain features in type 1 diabetes. Overall study findings and caveats: TCRB CDR3 length was moderately but significantly reduced in all four CD4+ subsets of Type 1 diabetes patients.

The sequenced template was cDNA made from the entire isolated RNA. Only in-frame clones appear in the TCRdb table, and some are missing; sequencing was by immunoSEQ multiplex PCR. This table has under 350,000 clones, 13% to 15% appearing once. The antigens for these receptors are not known. The source material was naive CD4+ T cells from blood. These TCRs come from a man aged 30 to 39 with type 1 diabetes.

This clone was seen a handful of times. Written as DNA, the CDR3 is TGCAGCACCGGTGAGTCTGGGGCCAACGTCCTGACTTTC. Translated, it gives CSTGESGANVLTF. This chain joins TRBV29-1 and TRBJ2-6; D remains unclear. Germline CDR1 and CDR2: SQVTM and ANQGSEA. Deletions cut 8 bases from V and 1 base from J, with 9 bases between. This CDR3 has 13 amino acids. Using reference TRBV29-1 and TRBJ2-6 for the parts outside the CDR3, the full variable domain is SAVISQKPSRDICQRGTSLTIQCQVDSQVTMMFWYRQQPGQSLTLIATANQGSEATYESGFVIDKFPISRPNLTFSTLTVSNMSPEDSSIYLCSTGESGANVLTFGAGSRLTVL.

The sample holds a few counts of this clone. The chain couples TRBV5-1 to TRBJ2-7; TRBD2 matches at 7 bases. Unmatched junction bases numbered 7, after V lost 4 bases and J lost 3 bases. Germline V gene lookup returns CDR1 SGHRS and CDR2 YFSETQ. This CDR3 region has 14 residues. The CDR3 DNA sequence: TGCGCCAGCAGCCATACTAGCGCATACTACGAGCAGTACTTC. Translated, it gives CASSHTSAYYEQYF.

This chain joins TRBV4-3 and TRBJ2-7; 7 bases map to TRBD1. Germline trimming cut 4 bases from V and 0 bases from J; bases unmatched to any gene: 3. There are 14 residues in the CDR3. From germline, CDR1 is LGHNA and CDR2 YSLEER. The CDR3 nucleotides read TGCGCCAGCAGCCTGGGACAGTCCTCCTACGAGCAGTACTTC. This translates into CASSLGQSSYEQYF.

In its sample, this clone was seen a few times. The chain joins TRBV27 to TRBJ2-1; 13 bases fit TRBD2. There are 16 residues in the CDR3. With V trimmed by 3 bases and J by 7 bases, 6 bases remained unmatched. Germline V gives CDR1 MNHEY, CDR2 SMNVEV (reference sequence). The CDR3: CASSFLGTSGNNEQFF. In DNA, the CDR3 is TGTGCCAGCAGTTTCCTCGGGACTAGCGGGAATAATGAGCAGTTCTTC.

This CDR3 is CASGQGPYNEQFF. CDR3 DNA: TGTGCCAGCGGACAGGGACCCTACAATGAGCAGTTCTTC. The V and J genes are TRBV19 and TRBJ2-1; 8 nucleotides align to TRBD1. CDR1 is LNHDA, CDR2 SQIVND, per germline (reference sequence). Trimming cost V 9 bases and J 2 bases; bases outside gene matches: 3. The CDR3 runs 13 residues.

In its sample, this clone was seen a few times. V gene TRBV5-1 combines with J gene TRBJ2-7; 12 bases agree with TRBD1. V was clipped by 5 bases and J by 4 bases; unmatched bases: 4. This CDR3 is built from 14 residues. Germline V CDR1 and CDR2: SGHRS, YFSETQ. CDR3 DNA sequence: TGCGCCAGCAGGCCGGGACAGGGGGCTTACGAGCAGTACTTC. Translation: CASRPGQGAYEQYF.

The rearrangement links TRBV27 to TRBJ2-7; 7 bases fit TRBD2. Germline CDR1 reads MNHEY; CDR2 reads SMNVEV (reference sequence). CDR3 length: 15 amino acids. The V and J ends lost 5 bases and 2 bases, in that order; junction bases with no gene match: 9. As DNA, the CDR3 is TGTGCCAGCAGTACCGAAAGCGGGGCCACCTACGAGCAGTACTTC. Translation: CASSTESGATYEQYF.

The chain joins TRBV25-1 to TRBJ2-1; TRBD2 agrees at 10 bases. The V segment lost 2 bases and the J segment 4 bases; nucleotides outside the gene matches: 5. The CDR3 extends over 16 amino acids. The germline V gene has CDR1 MGHDK and CDR2 SYGVNS. CDR3 sequence reads: CASSERLAGVYNEQFF. The CDR3 DNA follows: TGTGCCAGCAGTGAACGCCTAGCGGGAGTGTACAATGAGCAGTTCTTC.

This clone was counted a single time. The V and J genes are TRBV19 and TRBJ2-1; 7 bases align to TRBD1. Per germline, CDR1 LNHDA and CDR2 SQIVND (reference sequence). The CDR3 runs 14 residues. V lost 7 bases, J lost 6 bases, and 9 bases stayed unmatched. The CDR3 spells CASTRQGGVNEQFF. The CDR3, as DNA: TGTGCCAGTACCAGACAGGGTGGAGTCAATGAGCAGTTCTTC.

CDR3 amino acids: CASSFGLGETQYF. Written as DNA, the CDR3 is TGTGCCAGCAGTTTCGGACTAGGAGAGACCCAGTACTTC. The J gene is TRBJ2-5, the V gene TRBV7-9, with 7 bases identical to TRBD2. This CDR3 has 13 amino acids. CDR1 and CDR2 (germline): SEHNR, FQNEAQ (reference sequence). V was clipped by 6 bases and J by 4 bases; unmatched bases: 5.

The chain is built from TRBV5-1 and TRBJ2-3; D is perhaps TRBD1 (6 bases). Germline V gene lookup returns CDR1 SGHRS and CDR2 YFSETQ. This CDR3 has 17 residues. The V gene lost 3 bases and the J gene lost 3 bases, with 20 bases spanning the gap. The CDR3, as DNA: TGCGCCAGCAGCTGGGGAATACAGGGAGTCGTTACAGATACGCAGTATTTT. Its protein product is CASSWGIQGVVTDTQYF.

This clone was counted between two and nine times. The chain links TRBV19 to TRBJ2-3; 8 bases agree with TRBD2. Germline V gene data show CDR1 as LNHDA and CDR2 as SQIVND (reference sequence). With 0 bases clipped from V and 4 bases from J, the junction kept 0 bases outside the gene matches. The CDR3 length is 14 residues. CDR3 nucleotides: TGTGCCAGTAGTATAGAAGCGGGAGCAGATACGCAGTATTTT. The encoded protein is CASSIEAGADTQYF. The full variable domain, its missing parts supplied by reference TRBV19 and TRBJ2-3, is DGGITQSPKYLFRKEGQNVTLSCEQNLNHDAMYWYRQDPGQGLRLIYYSQIVNDFQKGDIAEGYSVSREKKESFPLTVTSAQKNPTAFYLCASSIEAGADTQYFGPGTRLTVL.

This clone has only a few counts. The rearrangement links TRBV19 to TRBJ2-1, with D perhaps TRBD2 (5 bases). Germline loops: CDR1 LNHDA, CDR2 SQIVND (reference sequence). V was trimmed by 5 bases and J by 6 bases, leaving 14 bases between them. The CDR3 covers 14 residues. The CDR3: CASSLLRGSNEQFF. CDR3 sequence (DNA): TGTGCCAGTAGTCTTCTACGAGGGAGCAATGAGCAGTTCTTC.

This chain uses TRBV7-2 with TRBJ2-1, with 12 bases identical to TRBD2. Germline V gene lookup returns CDR1 SGHTA and CDR2 FQGNSA. Trimming took 6 bases from V and 6 from J; bases not matched to a gene: 6. The CDR3 contains 15 residues. The CDR3 nucleotides read TGTGCCAGCAGGCCACCGGGACTAGCGGGCAATGAGCAGTTCTTC. It translates to CASRPPGLAGNEQFF.

This clone was seen more than once but under ten times. The chain recombines TRBV2 with TRBJ1-1, with D possibly TRBD1 on 5 matching bases. The germline V gene encodes CDR1 SNHLY and CDR2 FYNNEI. V dropped 0 bases and J dropped 1 base, with 6 bases sitting between them. The CDR3 is 14 amino acids. The CDR3 reads CASSEAQGNTEAFF. CDR3 sequence (DNA): TGTGCCAGCAGTGAAGCCCAGGGGAACACTGAAGCTTTCTTT. The full variable domain, rest sourced from reference TRBV2 and TRBJ1-1, is EPEVTQTPSHQVTQMGQEVILRCVPISNHLYFYWYRQILGQKVEFLVSFYNNEISEKSEIFDDQFSVERPDGSNFTLKIRSTKLEDSAMYFCASSEAQGNTEAFFGQGTRLTVV.

The chain has TRBV28 and TRBJ2-7; tentative D call: TRBD2 (6 bases). The CDR3 runs 13 residues. CDR1 and CDR2 (germline): MDHEN, SYDVKM. V dropped 7 bases and J dropped 3 bases, with 13 bases sitting between them. DNA for the CDR3: TGTGCCAGCACCTCAGGAGGGTACTACGAGCAGTACTTC. Its protein is CASTSGGYYEQYF.

The rearrangement links TRBV10-3 to TRBJ2-3; D is possibly TRBD1 (6 bases). The germline V gene has CDR1 ENHRY and CDR2 SYGVKD. The CDR3 consists of 14 residues. Between the trimmed V and J ends, which lost 7 bases and 4 bases, there was a span of 15 bases. CDR3 region: CAITDGRGPDTQYF. In DNA form, the CDR3 reads TGTGCCATCACCGATGGCAGGGGCCCAGATACGCAGTATTTT.

The chain is built from TRBV5-1 and TRBJ2-2; TRBD2 matches at 7 bases. V lost 6 bases and J lost 7; bases outside the gene matches: 18. The CDR3 loop spans 17 amino acids. The germline V gene has CDR1 SGHRS and CDR2 YFSETQ. CDR3 protein: CASNPGLHGGDNGELFF. CDR3 DNA: TGCGCCAGCAACCCGGGACTACATGGGGGAGATAACGGGGAGCTGTTTTTT. The whole variable domain, filled in from reference TRBV5-1 and TRBJ2-2, reads KAGVTQTPRYLIKTRGQQVTLSCSPISGHRSVSWYQQTPGQGLQFLFEYFSETQRNKGNFPGRFSGRQFSNSRSEMNVSTLELGDSALYLCASNPGLHGGDNGELFFGEGSRLTVL.

The chain links TRBV9 to TRBJ2-2, with unresolved D. V was shortened by 2 bases and J by 0 bases, with 8 bases between the two germline ends. The CDR3 runs 15 residues. In germline, CDR1 is SGDLS, CDR2 YYNGEE. The CDR3 nucleotides are TGTGCCAGCAGCGTTGCGGAAACGAACACCGGGGAGCTGTTTTTT. Translated, it gives CASSVAETNTGELFF.

This clone was counted a few times. The chain couples TRBV5-1 to TRBJ1-4; the D gene is possibly TRBD1 (6 bases). V was trimmed by 4 bases and J by 7 bases, leaving 8 bases between them. There are 12 residues in the CDR3. Germline CDR1 and CDR2: SGHRS and YFSETQ. CDR3 sequence: CASSPRGEKLFF. Written as DNA, the CDR3 is TGCGCCAGCAGCCCCAGGGGTGAAAAACTGTTTTTT.

This clone was detected many times. The chain has TRBV11-1 and TRBJ2-1; D perhaps matches TRBD2 (5 bases). Germline assignment: CDR1 SGHAT and CDR2 FQDESV (reference sequence). Trimming stripped 2 bases from V and 5 bases from J, with 10 bases between. The CDR3 loop spans 14 amino acids. CDR3 amino acids: CASSLSGSHNEQFF. For the CDR3, the DNA is TGTGCCAGCAGCTTAAGCGGCTCTCACAATGAGCAGTTCTTC.

The genes are TRBV15 and TRBJ2-1; no firm D call. The CDR3 loop spans 12 amino acids. V lost 0 bases to trimming and J lost 6 bases, with 3 bases between them. Looked up from germline, CDR1 is LNHNV and CDR2 is YYDKDF (reference sequence). The CDR3 DNA sequence: TGTGCCACCAGCAGAGATAGCAATGAGCAGTTCTTC. Protein: CATSRDSNEQFF.

Points on this clone: Germline is not matched at one junction end, which may reflect a read error. The chain has TRBV6-1 and TRBJ1-2; tentative D call: TRBD1 (6 bases). Germline-derived CDR1 and CDR2 are MNHNS and SASEGT. The CDR3 contains 14 residues. The CDR3 DNA is TGTGCCAGCAGTTCAGGGGCTTCTAACTATAGCTACACCTTC. Translation gives CASSSGASNYSYTF.

In its sample, this clone was seen many times. The chain employs TRBV29-1 and TRBJ2-3; D might be TRBD2 (5 bases). CDR1 and CDR2 from the germline V gene are SQVTM and ANQGSEA. This CDR3 has 10 amino acids. Deletions cut 4 bases from V and 7 bases from J, with 6 bases between. CDR3 DNA: TGCAGCGTTGCCGGGAATACGCAGTATTTT. Protein: CSVAGNTQYF.

A few counts support this clone. V gene TRBV9 combines with J gene TRBJ1-5; D is ambiguous. The CDR3 contains 14 residues. Deletions cut 3 bases from V and 4 bases from J, with 11 bases between. The germline CDR1 and CDR2 sequences are SGDLS and YYNGEE. The CDR3 sequence: CASSETPGNQPQHF. The CDR3 DNA reads as TGTGCCAGCAGCGAAACCCCGGGGAATCAGCCCCAGCATTTT.

The chain recombines TRBV25-1 with TRBJ2-1; 9 nucleotides agree with TRBD2. V gave up 3 bases and J gave up 7 bases; unmatched junction bases: 10. The CDR3 consists of 16 residues. CDR1 and CDR2 from the germline V gene are MGHDK and SYGVNS. CDR3 nucleotides: TGTGCCAGCAGTGACCTACTAGCGGGTGTTTATAATGAGCAGTTCTTC. Translating gives CASSDLLAGVYNEQFF.

This chain links TRBV6-4 with TRBJ2-3; 7 positions agree with TRBD1. This CDR3 spans 14 amino acids. Germline V lookup: CDR1 MRHNA, CDR2 SNTAGT. The ends lost 6 bases at V and 3 bases at J; junction bases unmatched: 6. The CDR3 loop reads CASRATGATDTQYF. In DNA form, the CDR3 reads TGTGCCAGCAGGGCCACAGGGGCGACAGATACGCAGTATTTT.

This clone has a handful of counts. The chain couples TRBV2 to TRBJ2-5, with 8 bases that match TRBD1. There are 15 residues in the CDR3. V was pared by 0 bases and J by 5 bases, with 5 bases of the junction left unmatched. Germline V gene data show CDR1 as SNHLY and CDR2 as FYNNEI. CDR3 residues: CASSEASGGLETQYF. The DNA of the CDR3 is TGTGCCAGCAGTGAAGCGTCAGGGGGCTTGGAGACCCAGTACTTC.

The chain carries TRBV18 and TRBJ1-2, with D uncertain. The CDR3 contains 14 residues. V lost 3 bases to trimming and J lost 4 bases, with 12 bases between them. Germline V gene sequence: CDR1 KGHSH, CDR2 LQKENI. This CDR3 reads CASSPPDRGYGYTF. The DNA for the CDR3 is TGTGCCAGCTCACCCCCCGACCGAGGCTATGGCTACACCTTC.

This clone was observed a few times. V usage is TRBV28 and J usage is TRBJ2-7; 8 bases match TRBD1. Per germline, CDR1 MDHEN and CDR2 SYDVKM. The CDR3 contains 16 residues. J gave up 1 base and V 5 bases, and 10 bases lay outside the gene matches. CDR3 region: CASSPIDRGPSYEQYF. In nucleotides, the CDR3 is TGTGCCAGCAGTCCAATTGACAGGGGACCTTCCTACGAGCAGTACTTC.